This T cell receptor (beta chain) is from a study of PD-1 blockade in classical Hodgkin lymphoma. General study results and limits: Newly diagnosed patients reportedly trailed healthy donors in baseline TCR diversity.

The time point is: newly diagnosed, previously untreated cHL patient sample. Isolation of CD8+ T cells from thawed PBMCs used magnetic negative selection. Comparison samples consisted of PBMCs from newly diagnosed, untreated classical Hodgkin lymphoma. In regard to this clone: What it binds is unknown.

Some clones are missing from TCRdb's copy, which holds only in-frame ones; the method was immunoSEQ multiplex PCR. The sample has 14,000 to 15,000 clones; 90% to 95% are singletons. The germline V gene encodes CDR1 WSHSY and CDR2 SAAADI. The CDR3 runs 14 residues. The V gene end was trimmed by 5 bases and the J gene end by 4 bases; junction bases not matched to a gene: 6. The sequence was obtained from a human donor with classical Hodgkin lymphoma. The sequenced sample consisted of CD8+ T cells from blood. This chain uses TRBV10-2 with TRBJ2-5, with TRBD2 matching over 8 bases. Here the CDR3 reads CASSRFLAGETQYF. For the CDR3, the DNA is TGCGCCAGCAGTCGATTCCTAGCGGGAGAGACCCAGTACTTC.